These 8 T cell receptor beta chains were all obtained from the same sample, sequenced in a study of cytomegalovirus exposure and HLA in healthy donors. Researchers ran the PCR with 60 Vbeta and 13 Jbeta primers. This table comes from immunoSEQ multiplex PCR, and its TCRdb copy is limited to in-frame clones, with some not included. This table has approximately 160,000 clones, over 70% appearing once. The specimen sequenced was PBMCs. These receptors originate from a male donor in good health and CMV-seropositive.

This CDR3 reads CASSSSGHNEKLFF. In nucleotides, the CDR3 is TGCGCCAGCAGTTCATCAGGACATAATGAAAAACTGTTTTTT. The rearrangement links TRBV5-1 to TRBJ1-4; tentative D call: TRBD1 (5 bases). Looked up from germline, CDR1 is SGHRS and CDR2 is YFSETQ. Trimming removed 5 bases at V and 4 bases at J, with 12 bases between. The CDR3 spans 14 residues.

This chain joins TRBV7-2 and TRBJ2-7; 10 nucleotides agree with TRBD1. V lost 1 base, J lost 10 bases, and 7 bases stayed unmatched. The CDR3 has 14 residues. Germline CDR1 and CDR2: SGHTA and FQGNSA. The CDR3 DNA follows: TGTGCCAGCAGCTTAGAACGGGACAGGGGTTATCAGTACTTC. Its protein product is CASSLERDRGYQYF.

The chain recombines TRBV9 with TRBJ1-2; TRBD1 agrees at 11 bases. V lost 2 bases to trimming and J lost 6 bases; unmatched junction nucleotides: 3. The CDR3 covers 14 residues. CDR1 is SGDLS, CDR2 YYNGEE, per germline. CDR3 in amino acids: CASSVGTGGDGYTF. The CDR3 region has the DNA TGTGCCAGCAGCGTGGGGACAGGGGGTGATGGCTACACCTTC.

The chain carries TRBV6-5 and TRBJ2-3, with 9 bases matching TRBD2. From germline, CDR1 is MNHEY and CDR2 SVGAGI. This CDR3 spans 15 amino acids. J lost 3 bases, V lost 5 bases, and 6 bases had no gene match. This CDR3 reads CASSRIAGETDTQYF. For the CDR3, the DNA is TGTGCCAGCAGTCGAATAGCGGGGGAAACAGATACGCAGTATTTT.

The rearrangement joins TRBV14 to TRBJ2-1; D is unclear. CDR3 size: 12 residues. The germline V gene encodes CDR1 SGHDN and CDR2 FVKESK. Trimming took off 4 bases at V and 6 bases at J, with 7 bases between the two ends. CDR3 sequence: CASSRAGNEQFF. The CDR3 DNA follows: TGTGCCAGCAGCCGAGCAGGCAATGAGCAGTTCTTC. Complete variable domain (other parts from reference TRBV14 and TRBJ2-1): EAGVTQFPSHSVIEKGQTVTLRCDPISGHDNLYWYRRVMGKEIKFLLHFVKESKQDESGMPNNRFLAERTGGTYSTLKVQPAELEDSGVYFCASSRAGNEQFFGPGTRLTVL.

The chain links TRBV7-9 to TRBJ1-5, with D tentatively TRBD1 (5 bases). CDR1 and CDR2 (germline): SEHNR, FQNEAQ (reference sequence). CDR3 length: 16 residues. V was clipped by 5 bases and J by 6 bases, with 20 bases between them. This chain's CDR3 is CASSPQRGPPGQPQHF. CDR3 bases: TGTGCCAGCAGCCCTCAGCGGGGCCCCCCGGGTCAGCCCCAGCATTTT. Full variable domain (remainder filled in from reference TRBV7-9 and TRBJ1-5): DTGVSQNPRHKITKRGQNVTFRCDPISEHNRLYWYRQTLGQGPEFLTYFQNEAQLEKSRLLSDRFSAERPKGSFSTLEIQRTEQGDSAMYLCASSPQRGPPGQPQHFGDGTRLSIL.

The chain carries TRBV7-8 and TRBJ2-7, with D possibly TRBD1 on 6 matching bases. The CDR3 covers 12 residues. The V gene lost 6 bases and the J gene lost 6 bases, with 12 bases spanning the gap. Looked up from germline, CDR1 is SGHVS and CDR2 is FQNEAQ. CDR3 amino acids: CASRKTGPEQYF. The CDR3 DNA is TGTGCCAGCAGAAAAACAGGGCCCGAGCAGTACTTC.

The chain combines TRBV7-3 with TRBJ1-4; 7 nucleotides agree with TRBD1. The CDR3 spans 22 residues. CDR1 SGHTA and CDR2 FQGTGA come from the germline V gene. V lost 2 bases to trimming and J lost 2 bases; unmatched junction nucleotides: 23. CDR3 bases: TGTGCCAGCAGCTTACAGGGGGACTCTCTGGCAGGGGGAAAGATGACTAATGAAAAACTGTTTTTT. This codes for CASSLQGDSLAGGKMTNEKLFF.